These 25 T cell receptor beta chains originate from one sample sequenced in a study of blood T cell repertoires in COVID-19. Sequencing used immunoSEQ multiplex PCR; TCRdb keeps in-frame clones, though not all of them. The sample shows over 55,000 clones, 85% to 90% of them seen only once. Sequenced material: peripheral blood. The receptors here all came from a man aged 50-59 years with active COVID-19.

The sample holds one count of this clone. The chain combines TRBV18 with TRBJ2-4, with TRBD1 matching over 11 bases. This CDR3 has 16 residues. V gave up 0 bases and J gave up 5 bases; unmatched junction bases: 3. Per the germline V gene, CDR1 is KGHSH and CDR2 is LQKENI. CDR3 in DNA: TGTGCCAGCTCACCACCGAAGGGACAGGGGGAAAACATTCAGTACTTC. Protein product: CASSPPKGQGENIQYF. The full variable domain, its missing parts supplied by reference TRBV18 and TRBJ2-4, is NAGVMQNPRHLVRRRGQEARLRCSPMKGHSHVYWYRQLPEEGLKFMVYLQKENIIDESGMPKERFSAEFPKEGPSILRIQQVVRGDSAAYFCASSPPKGQGENIQYFGAGTRLSVL.

The chain has TRBV5-1 and TRBJ2-7, with 7 bases fitting TRBD2. The V gene end was trimmed by 2 bases and the J gene end by 5 bases; junction bases not matched to a gene: 10. The CDR3 runs to 15 residues. In germline, CDR1 is SGHRS, CDR2 YFSETQ. The CDR3 is CASSLLAGGLNEQYF. CDR3 in DNA: TGCGCCAGCAGCTTATTAGCGGGTGGGTTAAACGAGCAGTACTTC. Using reference TRBV5-1 and TRBJ2-7 for the parts outside the CDR3, the full variable domain is KAGVTQTPRYLIKTRGQQVTLSCSPISGHRSVSWYQQTPGQGLQFLFEYFSETQRNKGNFPGRFSGRQFSNSRSEMNVSTLELGDSALYLCASSLLAGGLNEQYFGPGTRLTVT.

This chain connects TRBV5-1 to TRBJ2-1, with a weak D call TRBD2 (6 bases). Germline assignment: CDR1 SGHRS and CDR2 YFSETQ. Trimming took off 2 bases at V and 5 bases at J, with 17 bases between the two ends. CDR3 size: 16 residues. In DNA form, the CDR3 reads TGCGCCAGCAGCTTAAGGGTAGCGGAGGAAAACAATGAGCAGTTCTTC. This gives the protein CASSLRVAEENNEQFF.

The gene calls are TRBV2 and TRBJ2-1; weak D call: TRBD1 (9 bases). Looked up from germline, CDR1 is SNHLY and CDR2 is FYNNEI. V dropped 8 bases and J dropped 8 bases, with 25 bases sitting between them. This CDR3 contains 16 residues. Written as DNA, the CDR3 is TGTGCCAGCCCGGGGGGGTGGGACAGGGAAGTCCATGAGCAGTTCTTC. This translates into CASPGGWDREVHEQFF.

V usage is TRBV14 and J usage is TRBJ2-7, with D tentatively TRBD1 (6 bases). The CDR3 sequence is 14 residues long. V gave up 4 bases and J gave up 6 bases, with 16 bases separating them. Germline loops: CDR1 SGHDN, CDR2 FVKESK. CDR3 region: CASSLLGQPGEQYF. As DNA, the CDR3 is TGTGCCAGCAGCCTTCTCGGACAGCCTGGCGAGCAGTACTTC.

The chain links TRBV5-1 to TRBJ1-4; 10 nucleotides match TRBD1. Trimming removed 5 bases from V and 8 bases from J; junction bases left unmatched: 9. The CDR3 extends over 15 amino acids. Germline CDR1 reads SGHRS; CDR2 reads YFSETQ. CDR3 in amino acids: CASRRTGTGDEKLFF. The CDR3 region has the DNA TGCGCCAGCAGAAGGACCGGGACAGGGGACGAAAAACTGTTTTTT.

The chain combines TRBV7-9 with TRBJ2-6; D gene unclear. The germline CDR1 and CDR2 sequences are SEHNR and FQNEAQ (reference sequence). The CDR3 is 16 amino acids. The V gene lost 1 base and the J gene lost 2 bases, with 9 bases spanning the gap. The CDR3 DNA sequence: TGTGCCAGCAGCTTAGTCCGAGGTGCTGGGGCCAACGTCCTGACTTTC. This codes for CASSLVRGAGANVLTF.

The chain employs TRBV5-1 and TRBJ1-1; D unclear. Deletions cut 2 bases from V and 1 base from J, with 6 bases between. This CDR3 spans 13 amino acids. CDR1 and CDR2 from the germline V gene are SGHRS and YFSETQ. The CDR3 is CASSFAGNTEAFF. The CDR3 region has the DNA TGCGCCAGCAGCTTTGCCGGGAACACTGAAGCTTTCTTT.

The chain combines TRBV7-6 with TRBJ1-5; a possible D gene is TRBD1 (5 bases). The CDR3 is 16 amino acids. Germline V gene lookup returns CDR1 SGHVS and CDR2 FNYEAQ. V lost 4 bases and J lost 1, with 14 bases in between. The CDR3 coding sequence is TGTGCCAGCAGCTCCGGACATAGGGGAAGCAATCAGCCCCAGCATTTT. The encoded protein is CASSSGHRGSNQPQHF.

V gene TRBV28 combines with J gene TRBJ2-7; 7 nucleotides match TRBD2. The CDR3 has 14 amino acids. CDR1 is MDHEN, CDR2 SYDVKM, per germline. Germline trimming cut 3 bases from V and 2 bases from J; bases unmatched to any gene: 4. In DNA form, the CDR3 reads TGTGCCAGCAGTTTGGGGGGGGGTACCTACGAGCAGTACTTC. Translating it yields CASSLGGGTYEQYF.

The V gene is TRBV7-8, the J gene TRBJ2-1; 7 nucleotides line up with TRBD2. Germline CDR1 reads SGHVS; CDR2 reads FQNEAQ. V shed 10 bases, J shed 3 bases, and the junction held 18 bases outside the gene matches. The CDR3 is made up of 17 amino acids. CDR3 DNA sequence: TGTGCCATCGCTAGCAGGCGGGGGAGCTCCCTCTACAATGAGCAGTTCTTC. Protein sequence: CAIASRRGSSLYNEQFF. Based on the CDR3 plus reference TRBV7-8 and TRBJ2-1, the full variable domain is GAGVSQSPRYKVAKRGQDVALRCDPISGHVSLFWYQQALGQGPEFLTYFQNEAQLDKSGLPSDRFFAERPEGSVSTLKIQRTQQEDSAVYLCAIASRRGSSLYNEQFFGPGTRLTVL.

The chain recombines TRBV19 with TRBJ2-7, with 10 bases identical to TRBD1. This CDR3 contains 15 residues. Trimming removed 4 bases from V and 3 bases from J; junction bases left unmatched: 6. CDR1 LNHDA and CDR2 SQIVND come from the germline V gene (reference sequence). The CDR3 coding sequence is TGTGCCAGTAGTACCGGGACAGGGGTCTTCTACGAGCAGTACTTC. Protein sequence: CASSTGTGVFYEQYF.

In its sample, this clone was seen a few times. This rearrangement joins TRBV9 to TRBJ2-7, with 9 bases matching TRBD1. The germline V gene has CDR1 SGDLS and CDR2 YYNGEE. The CDR3 extends over 14 amino acids. Germline trimming cut 3 bases from V and 4 bases from J; bases unmatched to any gene: 5. CDR3 coding DNA: TGTGCCAGCAGCGGGGACAGGGAGGGATACGAGCAGTACTTC. Encoded protein: CASSGDREGYEQYF.

The CDR3 DNA reads TGCGCCAGCAGCCAAGAAAGGACAGGGAGGAAGACCCAGTACTTC. This gives the protein CASSQERTGRKTQYF. The chain combines TRBV4-1 with TRBJ2-5; 8 bases agree with TRBD1. This CDR3 region has 15 residues. The V gene end was trimmed by 0 bases and the J gene end by 6 bases; junction bases not matched to a gene: 6. CDR1 is MGHRA and CDR2 is YSYEKL in the germline V gene.

This clone was seen once. As DNA, the CDR3 is TGTGCCAGCAGTTACGGGGGAGGCCAGTACTTC. Amino acid sequence: CASSYGGGQYF. This chain connects TRBV6-2 or TRBV6-3 to TRBJ2-5; D is possibly TRBD2 (6 bases). Trimming took off 2 bases at V and 10 bases at J, with 8 bases between the two ends. The CDR3 is 11 residues long. Germline-derived CDR1 and CDR2 are MNHEY and SVGEGT.

The CDR3 DNA reads TGTGCCAGTAGTATTGTACGAGGGGGCAGGAACACTGAAGCTTTCTTT. Amino acid sequence: CASSIVRGGRNTEAFF. The chain carries TRBV19 and TRBJ1-1, with 7 positions matching TRBD1. After removal of 3 bases from V and 1 base from J, the junction contained 8 bases not matched to a gene. The germline CDR1 and CDR2 sequences are LNHDA and SQIVND (reference sequence). The CDR3 runs 16 residues.

The chain uses TRBV9 and TRBJ2-1; 14 positions match TRBD2. The V gene's germline CDR1 is SGDLS and CDR2 YYNGEE. The CDR3 totals 17 residues. V shed 0 bases, J shed 6 bases, and the junction held 5 bases outside the gene matches. CDR3 amino acids: CASSVAGLAGVGNEQFF. For the CDR3, the DNA is TGTGCCAGCAGCGTAGCGGGACTAGCGGGGGTAGGCAATGAGCAGTTCTTC.

This clone was detected only once. The chain is built from TRBV6-5 and TRBJ1-5; D perhaps matches TRBD1 (5 bases). Trimming removed 4 bases from V and 7 bases from J, with 14 bases in between. Germline V gives CDR1 MNHEY, CDR2 SVGAGI. The CDR3 runs to 14 residues. In DNA, the CDR3 is TGTGCCAGCAGTTCTCAGGGTATTTACCAGCCCCAGCATTTT. This codes for CASSSQGIYQPQHF.

CDR3 sequence (DNA): TGTGCCAGCAGCCCACGAACAGGGGCCCACTACGAGCAGTACTTC. Residues: CASSPRTGAHYEQYF. The chain has TRBV5-6 and TRBJ2-7; 7 positions match TRBD1. The CDR3 is 15 amino acids. Germline-derived CDR1 and CDR2 are SGHDT and YYEEEE. The J segment lost 3 bases and the V segment lost 4 bases, leaving 10 bases of the junction unmatched.

V usage is TRBV7-6 and J usage is TRBJ2-7, with D possibly being TRBD1 (5 bases). V was cut by 5 bases and J by 3 bases, with 20 bases left in between. Germline V gene lookup returns CDR1 SGHVS and CDR2 FNYEAQ. This CDR3 is built from 16 residues. The CDR3, as DNA: TGTGCCAGCAGCCCGTGGACCAGGGCTCAAGACTACGAGCAGTACTTC. This encodes CASSPWTRAQDYEQYF.

The chain recombines TRBV6-1 with TRBJ1-2; perhaps TRBD1 as D (6 bases). This CDR3 contains 15 residues. Trimming cost V 0 bases and J 2 bases, with 10 bases left between them. The germline gives CDR1 MNHNS, CDR2 SASEGT. The CDR3 here is CASSEAPTGNYGYTF. CDR3 DNA: TGTGCCAGCAGTGAAGCCCCCACAGGGAACTATGGCTACACCTTC.

The rearrangement uses TRBV11-2 and TRBJ2-1; a weak D match, TRBD2 (6 bases). V was shortened by 3 bases and J by 13 bases, with 22 bases between the two germline ends. There are 15 residues in the CDR3. The germline V gene has CDR1 SGHAT and CDR2 FQNNGV. CDR3 DNA sequence: TGTGCCAGCAGCTTCCCCTCTCGTTCTAGCGACGGACAGTTCTTC. This codes for CASSFPSRSSDGQFF.

A few counts support this clone. The chain is built from TRBV5-1 and TRBJ1-5; tentatively, D is TRBD1 (5 bases). The CDR3 loop spans 15 amino acids. V dropped 0 bases and J dropped 4 bases, with 11 bases sitting between them. From germline, CDR1 is SGHRS and CDR2 YFSETQ. CDR3 nucleotide sequence: TGCGCCAGCAGCTTGGGCCAGGGTATAAATCAGCCCCAGCATTTT. Its protein product is CASSLGQGINQPQHF.

The chain couples TRBV12-3 or TRBV12-4 to TRBJ1-3; D remains ambiguous. The CDR3 spans 11 residues. V lost 5 bases, J lost 8 bases, and 7 bases lay in between. DNA of the CDR3: TGTGCCAGCAGTCGGGGAGACACCATATATTTT. This sequence encodes CASSRGDTIYF.

The chain couples TRBV7-2 to TRBJ2-7; the match to TRBD1 covers 10 bases. The V gene end was trimmed by 5 bases and the J gene end by 4 bases; junction bases not matched to a gene: 8. CDR1 and CDR2 from the germline V gene are SGHTA and FQGNSA. This CDR3 comprises 15 residues. DNA for the CDR3: TGTGCCAGCAGCCATACCCCGGGACAGGGGTACGAGCAGTACTTC. As protein: CASSHTPGQGYEQYF. Using reference TRBV7-2 and TRBJ2-7 for the parts outside the CDR3, the full variable domain is GAGVSQSPSNKVTEKGKDVELRCDPISGHTALYWYRQSLGQGLEFLIYFQGNSAPDKSGLPSDRFSAERTGGSVSTLTIQRTQQEDSAVYLCASSHTPGQGYEQYFGPGTRLTVT.